This T cell receptor (beta chain) was identified in a study of blood T cell repertoires in COVID-19. Study as a whole: Both acute and convalescent COVID-19 samples were obtained from the United States, Italy and Spain. PBMCs, B-cell-depleted T cells, or T cells provided the cDNA or gDNA that made up the material.

Losses at the gene ends were 4 bases for V and 7 bases for J; bases not matched to a gene: 13. The length of the CDR3 is 16 residues. The V gene's germline CDR1 is MDHEN and CDR2 SYDVKM. In the authors' methods: Reference gene primer amplification yielded estimated nucleated cell counts. Clones were sequenced by immunoSEQ multiplex PCR, and TCRdb holds only the in-frame ones, with some missing. V, J and clone size were drawn from that table, and D and trimming were deduced from the DNA. Among 55,000 to 80,000 clones listed, roughly 92% were seen once. Sequencing used peripheral blood. The gene calls are TRBV28 and TRBJ2-1, with TRBD2 identical over 7 bases. The clonotype originates from a human donor in a cohort sampled during active COVID-19. CDR3 sequence reads: CASSSPGGTPFNEQFF. The DNA of the CDR3 is TGTGCCAGCAGTTCGCCCGGGGGGACCCCTTTTAATGAGCAGTTCTTC.